The 21 T cell receptor beta chains presented below share a single source sample, sequenced in a study of blood T cell repertoires in COVID-19. Assay: immunoSEQ multiplex PCR; the TCRdb copy retains only in-frame clones and omits some. This sample has about 260,000 clones, with 80% to 90% found just once. The sample comprised peripheral blood. These receptors all come from a man aged 60 to 75 with acute or convalescent COVID-19.

The chain couples TRBV2 to TRBJ1-2; D is unclear. V was pared by 8 bases and J by 2 bases, with 12 bases between. Per the germline V gene, CDR1 is SNHLY and CDR2 is FYNNEI. The CDR3 sequence is 13 residues long. The CDR3 DNA is TGTGCCAGCCATCTCGACAACAACTATGGCTACACCTTC. As protein: CASHLDNNYGYTF. Full variable domain (remainder filled in from reference TRBV2 and TRBJ1-2): EPEVTQTPSHQVTQMGQEVILRCVPISNHLYFYWYRQILGQKVEFLVSFYNNEISEKSEIFDDQFSVERPDGSNFTLKIRSTKLEDSAMYFCASHLDNNYGYTFGSGTRLTVV.

The chain links TRBV3-1 (or the pseudogene TRBV3-2) to TRBJ2-7; weak D call: TRBD2 (6 bases). V was shortened by 1 base and J by 6 bases, with 16 bases between the two germline ends. CDR3 length equals 15 residues. In germline, CDR1 is LGHDT, CDR2 YNNKEL (reference sequence). CDR3 residues: CASSQAAGPSFEQYF. The CDR3 DNA reads TGTGCCAGCAGCCAAGCCGCGGGACCGTCGTTCGAGCAGTACTTC.

The chain combines TRBV3-1 (or the pseudogene TRBV3-2) with TRBJ2-5; D gene unclear. This CDR3 contains 12 residues. Trimming took off 3 bases at V and 2 bases at J, with 4 bases between the two ends. Looked up from germline, CDR1 is LGHDT and CDR2 is YNNKEL (reference sequence). In DNA form, the CDR3 reads TGTGCCAGCAGCCATCTACAAGAGACCCAGTACTTC. Encoded protein: CASSHLQETQYF.

The genes are TRBV7-2 and TRBJ2-7; TRBD2 matches 8 bases. J gave up 3 bases and V 3 bases, and 4 bases lay outside the gene matches. The CDR3 runs to 14 residues. Germline-derived CDR1 and CDR2 are SGHTA and FQGNSA. The CDR3 nucleotides are TGTGCCAGCAGCTTGACTAGCGAACTCTACGAGCAGTACTTC. Translation: CASSLTSELYEQYF. Drawing the rest from reference TRBV7-2 and TRBJ2-7, the complete variable domain is GAGVSQSPSNKVTEKGKDVELRCDPISGHTALYWYRQSLGQGLEFLIYFQGNSAPDKSGLPSDRFSAERTGGSVSTLTIQRTQQEDSAVYLCASSLTSELYEQYFGPGTRLTVT.

The CDR3 sequence is CASSLGGTSGTGELFF. The CDR3 bases are TGCGCCAGCAGCTTGGGAGGGACTAGCGGAACCGGGGAGCTGTTTTTT. The rearrangement joins TRBV5-1 to TRBJ2-2; 11 bases fit TRBD2. Germline V CDR1 and CDR2: SGHRS, YFSETQ. The CDR3 is 16 amino acids. Unmatched junction bases numbered 3, after V lost 0 bases and J lost 5 bases.

The chain couples TRBV30 to TRBJ1-4; perhaps TRBD1 as D (5 bases). Trimming took 3 bases from V and 8 from J, leaving 16 bases between them. The CDR3 has 14 residues. CDR1 and CDR2 (germline): GTSNPN, SVGIG (reference sequence). CDR3 region: CAWSSGGAGEKLFF. DNA for the CDR3: TGTGCCTGGAGCTCGGGAGGGGCGGGCGAAAAACTGTTTTTT. Based on the CDR3 plus reference TRBV30 and TRBJ1-4, the full variable domain is SQTIHQWPATLVQPVGSPLSLECTVEGTSNPNLYWYRQAAGRGLQLLFYSVGIGQISSEVPQNLSASRPQDRQFILSSKKLLLSDSGFYLCAWSSGGAGEKLFFGSGTQLSVL.

V is TRBV18 and J is TRBJ2-7; TRBD1 matches 9 bases. In germline, CDR1 is KGHSH, CDR2 LQKENI. The CDR3 contains 14 residues. V shed 6 bases and J 4 bases; nucleotides not matched to a gene: 7. The CDR3 spells CASSPGTGNYEQYF. CDR3 sequence (DNA): TGTGCCAGCTCCCCCGGGACAGGGAATTACGAGCAGTACTTC. Using reference TRBV18 and TRBJ2-7 for the parts outside the CDR3, the full variable domain is NAGVMQNPRHLVRRRGQEARLRCSPMKGHSHVYWYRQLPEEGLKFMVYLQKENIIDESGMPKERFSAEFPKEGPSILRIQQVVRGDSAAYFCASSPGTGNYEQYFGPGTRLTVT.

The chain employs TRBV6-5 and TRBJ2-3; D gene unclear. The CDR3 loop spans 12 amino acids. Deletions cut 5 bases from V and 3 bases from J, with 6 bases between. Germline CDR1 MNHEY, CDR2 SVGAGI. The CDR3 here is CASSKRTDTQYF. As DNA, the CDR3 is TGTGCCAGCAGTAAACGGACAGATACGCAGTATTTT.

This clone was counted a few times. The chain recombines TRBV25-1 with TRBJ1-2; no definite D call. The germline V gene encodes CDR1 MGHDK and CDR2 SYGVNS. V gave up 5 bases and J gave up 8 bases, with 9 bases separating them. The CDR3 has 11 amino acids. The CDR3 DNA is TGTGCCAGCAGTTACGGTGAGGGCTACACCTTC. Translated: CASSYGEGYTF.

This chain links TRBV4-1 with TRBJ2-2; 13 nucleotides align to TRBD2. The germline V gene has CDR1 MGHRA and CDR2 YSYEKL. The length of the CDR3 is 18 residues. The trim removed 5 bases at V and 2 bases at J, leaving 8 bases unmatched. The CDR3 reads CASSFPGTSGTNTGELFF. In nucleotides, the CDR3 is TGCGCCAGCAGCTTCCCCGGGACTAGCGGGACAAACACCGGGGAGCTGTTTTTT.

CDR3 loop: CASSQGGTVQETQYF. The CDR3 bases are TGTGCCAGCAGCCAAGGAGGGACAGTCCAAGAGACCCAGTACTTC. This sequence joins TRBV14 and TRBJ2-5; 7 bases fit TRBD1. The ends lost 1 base at V and 1 base at J; junction bases unmatched: 3. Germline V lookup: CDR1 SGHDN, CDR2 FVKESK. CDR3 length: 15 residues.

The chain has TRBV5-6 and TRBJ2-7; D is possibly TRBD1 or TRBD2 (6 bases each). Trimming left V 4 bases short and J 1 base short, with 15 bases between. Germline CDR1 is SGHDT and CDR2 is YYEEEE. CDR3 length equals 15 residues. DNA of the CDR3: TGTGCCAGCAGCATGGGACTGGGGGCTTCCTACGAGCAGTACTTC. It translates to CASSMGLGASYEQYF.

This clone was recorded a few times. The V gene is TRBV3-1 (or the pseudogene TRBV3-2), the J gene TRBJ1-2, with 8 bases lining up with TRBD1. The CDR3 has 13 amino acids. V gave up 4 bases and J gave up 6 bases; unmatched junction bases: 4. Germline V lookup: CDR1 LGHDT, CDR2 YNNKEL (reference sequence). In DNA, the CDR3 is TGTGCCAGCAGCCGGACAGGGAAGGATGGCTACACCTTC. Amino acids: CASSRTGKDGYTF.

Turning to this clone: One junction end disagrees with the germline gene, perhaps due to a read error. J is TRBJ2-7 and V is TRBV5-4; 7 positions match TRBD1. The CDR3 is 13 amino acids. Per germline, CDR1 SGHNT and CDR2 YYREEE (reference sequence). The DNA for the CDR3 is TGTGCCAGCAGCGCCGAACGGGACAGCGAGGCGGAGTTC. Its protein product is CASSAERDSEAEF.

V and J are TRBV20-1 and TRBJ1-4, with a tentative D call TRBD1 (5 bases). Trimming removed 3 bases at V and 5 bases at J, with 16 bases between. Germline V gene sequence: CDR1 DFQATT, CDR2 SNEGSKA (reference sequence). This CDR3 contains 15 residues. The CDR3 loop reads CSASDGGTRNEKLFF. DNA of the CDR3: TGCAGTGCTAGTGATGGGGGGACCAGGAATGAAAAACTGTTTTTT.

CDR3 amino acids: CASSPGHLETQYF. The CDR3 DNA is TGTGCCAGCTCACCAGGGCACCTAGAGACCCAGTACTTC. J is TRBJ2-5 and V is TRBV18; no definite D call. V was cut by 2 bases and J by 4 bases, with 8 bases left in between. The germline V gene encodes CDR1 KGHSH and CDR2 LQKENI. CDR3 size: 13 residues.

The chain combines TRBV7-9 with TRBJ2-5, with 7 bases fitting TRBD2. Per germline, CDR1 SEHNR and CDR2 FQNEAQ (reference sequence). With V trimmed by 5 bases and J by 3 bases, 6 bases remained unmatched. CDR3 length: 14 residues. The CDR3 protein is CASSTSGAKETQYF. The CDR3 nucleotides read TGTGCCAGCAGCACCAGCGGGGCTAAAGAGACCCAGTACTTC.

The chain is built from TRBV18 and TRBJ1-2; 10 positions match TRBD1. Germline lookup yields CDR1 KGHSH and CDR2 LQKENI. CDR3 length equals 16 residues. Trimming removed 6 bases from V and 4 bases from J; junction bases left unmatched: 11. CDR3 amino acids: CASSPTEGQGTYGYTF. In DNA, the CDR3 is TGTGCCAGCTCTCCTACTGAGGGACAGGGGACCTATGGCTACACCTTC.

The V gene is TRBV28, the J gene TRBJ2-2, with a possible D match to TRBD2 (6 bases). V lost 7 bases to trimming and J lost 0 bases, with 12 bases between them. Germline V CDR1 and CDR2: MDHEN, SYDVKM. This CDR3 spans 15 amino acids. CDR3: CASNVADANTGELFF. The CDR3 DNA follows: TGTGCCAGCAATGTAGCGGACGCGAACACCGGGGAGCTGTTTTTT.

The sample holds a few counts of this clone. The chain uses TRBV10-3 and TRBJ2-3, with TRBD1 as a possible D gene (6 bases). V lost 6 bases to trimming and J lost 1 base, with 11 bases between them. In germline, CDR1 is ENHRY, CDR2 SYGVKD. The CDR3 spans 14 residues. The CDR3 region is CAISSGHGTDTQYF. The CDR3 DNA reads as TGTGCCATCAGCTCGGGACATGGCACAGATACGCAGTATTTT.

The genes are TRBV30 and TRBJ2-5; TRBD2 matches at 10 bases. CDR3 length: 15 amino acids. With 5 bases clipped from V and 1 base from J, the junction kept 7 bases outside the gene matches. Germline assignment: CDR1 GTSNPN and CDR2 SVGIG (reference sequence). CDR3 in amino acids: CAWGGLAAIQETQYF. The CDR3, as DNA: TGTGCCTGGGGAGGACTAGCGGCCATCCAAGAGACCCAGTACTTC.